Below, 7 T cell receptor beta chains from the same sample are listed, as sequenced in a study of blood T cell repertoires in COVID-19. Only in-frame clones appear in the TCRdb table, and some are missing; sequencing was by immunoSEQ multiplex PCR. The data contain about 200,000 clones, 85% to 90% of them singletons. The specimen was peripheral blood. These TCRs come from a man in his 60s with acute or convalescent COVID-19.

The rearrangement joins TRBV5-4 to TRBJ1-6, with D perhaps matching TRBD1 (5 bases). V was trimmed by 4 bases and J by 8 bases, leaving 25 bases between them. CDR1 is SGHNT and CDR2 is YYREEE in the germline V gene (reference sequence). The CDR3 is 18 amino acids. CDR3 bases: TGTGCCAGCAGCCACGGCGGGAACCCTCTAGGGGCTGATTCACCCCTCCACTTT. The encoded protein is CASSHGGNPLGADSPLHF.

The gene calls are TRBV12-5 and TRBJ2-3, with TRBD1 matching 8 bases. CDR3 size: 15 residues. Germline CDR1 LGHNT, CDR2 FRNRAP. The V and J ends lost 7 bases and 4 bases, in that order; junction bases with no gene match: 10. The DNA of the CDR3 is TGTGCTAGTGCCAGACAGGGGATGGGGGCAGATACGCAGTATTTT. The encoded protein is CASARQGMGADTQYF.

The rearrangement uses TRBV6-5 and TRBJ2-7; 9 bases agree with TRBD1. The trim removed 6 bases at V and 2 bases at J, leaving 5 bases unmatched. CDR1 and CDR2 from the germline V gene are MNHEY and SVGAGI. The CDR3 spans 14 residues. CDR3 in amino acids: CASSRTGATYEQYF. In DNA form, the CDR3 reads TGTGCCAGCAGCCGGACAGGGGCTACCTACGAGCAGTACTTC.

The chain joins TRBV28 to TRBJ1-4; maybe TRBD1 (5 bases). Germline assignment: CDR1 MDHEN and CDR2 SYDVKM. Trimming removed 5 bases from V and 8 bases from J, with 12 bases in between. The CDR3 consists of 13 residues. CDR3 DNA sequence: TGTGCCAGCAGTCCACCAGGGTCGGAAAAACTGTTTTTT. Its translation is CASSPPGSEKLFF.

V is TRBV11-2 and J is TRBJ2-5, with D perhaps matching TRBD2 (5 bases). The CDR3 is made up of 11 amino acids. V was shortened by 5 bases and J by 5 bases, with 6 bases between the two germline ends. Germline CDR1 reads SGHAT; CDR2 reads FQNNGV. CDR3 protein: CASSRRETQYF. The CDR3 bases are TGTGCCAGCAGCCGGAGGGAGACCCAGTACTTC.

This sequence joins TRBV12-3 or TRBV12-4 and TRBJ1-1, with D possibly matching TRBD1 (5 bases). Trimming took 6 bases from V and 4 from J, leaving 12 bases between them. The CDR3 sequence is 13 residues long. CDR3 in DNA: TGTGCCAGCAGGGGAGGGGCGAGCACTGAAGCTTTCTTT. Its translation: CASRGGASTEAFF.

The chain employs TRBV12-3 or TRBV12-4 and TRBJ1-4; D unresolved. Trimming cost V 1 base and J 8 bases, with 8 bases left between them. The CDR3 runs to 13 residues. The CDR3 region has the DNA TGTGCCAGCAGTTTAGGGAGCGGAGAAAAACTGTTTTTT. Translation gives CASSLGSGEKLFF.